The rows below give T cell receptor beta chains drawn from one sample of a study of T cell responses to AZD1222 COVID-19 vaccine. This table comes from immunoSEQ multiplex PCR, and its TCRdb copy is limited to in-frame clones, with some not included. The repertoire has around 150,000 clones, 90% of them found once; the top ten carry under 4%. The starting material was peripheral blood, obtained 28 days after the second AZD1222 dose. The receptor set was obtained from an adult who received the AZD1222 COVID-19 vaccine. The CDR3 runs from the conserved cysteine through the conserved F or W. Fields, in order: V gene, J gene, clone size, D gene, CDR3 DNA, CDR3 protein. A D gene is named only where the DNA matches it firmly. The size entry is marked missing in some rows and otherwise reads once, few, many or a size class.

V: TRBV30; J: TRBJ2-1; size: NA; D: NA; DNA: TGTGCCTGGAGGTTTACAGATGAGCAGTTCTTC; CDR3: CAWRFTDEQFF
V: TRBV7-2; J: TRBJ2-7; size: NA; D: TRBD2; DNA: TGTGCCAGCAGCCCCCCGGGGGGATCCTACGAGCAGTACTTC; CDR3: CASSPPGGSYEQYF
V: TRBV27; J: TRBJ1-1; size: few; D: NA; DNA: TGTGCCAGCAGTTTCTCAGGGCTCATGAACACTGAAGCTTTCTTT; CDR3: CASSFSGLMNTEAFF
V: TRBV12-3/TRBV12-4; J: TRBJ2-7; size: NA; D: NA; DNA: TGTGCCAGCAGTTACAGGTTCGAGCAGTACTTC; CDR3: CASSYRFEQYF
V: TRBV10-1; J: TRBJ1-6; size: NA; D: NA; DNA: TGCGCCAGCAGTGCTAGGGATAATTCACCCCTCCACTTT; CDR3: CASSARDNSPLHF
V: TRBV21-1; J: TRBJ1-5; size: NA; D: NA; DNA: TGTGCCAGCAGCAAGCCGGGAACAGGGGGCCGAAATCAGCCCCAGCATTTT; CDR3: CASSKPGTGGRNQPQHF
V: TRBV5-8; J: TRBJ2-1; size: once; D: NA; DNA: TGTGCCAGCAGCGTGGGCAGGTTGGACTACAATGAGCAGTTCTTC; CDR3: CASSVGRLDYNEQFF
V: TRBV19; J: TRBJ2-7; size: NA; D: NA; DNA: TGTGCCAGTAGTATAGGCGCAGGCCCAAGCGACGAGCAGTACTTC; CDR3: CASSIGAGPSDEQYF
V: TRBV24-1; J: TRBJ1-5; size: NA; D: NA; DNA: TGTGCCACCAGTGAAGACAATCGGAGCAATCAGCCCCAGCATTTT; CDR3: CATSEDNRSNQPQHF
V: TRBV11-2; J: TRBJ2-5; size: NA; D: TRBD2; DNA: TGTGCCAGCAGCTTGCTAGCGGGAGATCAAGAGACCCAGTACTTC; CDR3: CASSLLAGDQETQYF
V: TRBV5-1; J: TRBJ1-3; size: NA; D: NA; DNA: TGCGCCAGCAGCTTGGGAGGGGTAGGCAATGGAAACACCATATATTTT; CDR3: CASSLGGVGNGNTIYF
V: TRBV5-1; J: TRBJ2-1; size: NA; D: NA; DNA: TGCGCCAGCAGCTGGTTGGGGACCTCCTCCTACAATGAGCAGTTCTTC; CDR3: CASSWLGTSSYNEQFF
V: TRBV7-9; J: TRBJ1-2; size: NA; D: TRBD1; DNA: TGTGCCAGCAGCTTGGGGGCGGGGACAGCCTATGGCTACACCTTC; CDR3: CASSLGAGTAYGYTF
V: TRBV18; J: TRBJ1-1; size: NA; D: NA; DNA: TGTGCCAGCTCACCACAGGCTCGGGGCCCGGGGGCTGAAGCTTTCTTT; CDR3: CASSPQARGPGAEAFF
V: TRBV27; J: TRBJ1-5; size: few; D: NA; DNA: TGTGCCAGCAGTTTCAGGCAGTACAATCAGCCCCAGCATTTT; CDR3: CASSFRQYNQPQHF
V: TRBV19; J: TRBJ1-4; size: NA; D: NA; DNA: TGTGCCAGTAGCCGAGCTACAGGGTCCAATGAAAAACTGTTTTTT; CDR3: CASSRATGSNEKLFF
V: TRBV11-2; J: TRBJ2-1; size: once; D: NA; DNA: TGTGCCAGCAGCTGGGGACGACTCTCCTACAATGAGCAGTTCTTC; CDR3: CASSWGRLSYNEQFF
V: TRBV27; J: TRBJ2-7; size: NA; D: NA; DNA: TGTGCCAGCAGCTCAAGGTGGACTGGAAGCTCCTACGAGCAGTACTTC; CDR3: CASSSRWTGSSYEQYF
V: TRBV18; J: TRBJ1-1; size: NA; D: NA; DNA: TGTGCCAGCTCACCACCCATGGTTTCTGAAGCTTTCTTT; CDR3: CASSPPMVSEAFF
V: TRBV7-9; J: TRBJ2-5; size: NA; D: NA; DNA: TGTGCCAGCAGCTTACTCGATGCTAGGGAGACCCAGTACTTC; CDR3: CASSLLDARETQYF
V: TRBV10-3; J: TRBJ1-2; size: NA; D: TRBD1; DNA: TGTGCCATCAGGACCAGGACAGGTGCTCTGGAGGGCTACACCTTC; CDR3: CAIRTRTGALEGYTF
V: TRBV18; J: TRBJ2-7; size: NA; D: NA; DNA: TGTGCCAGCTCACAAGACATATCCCCCTCCTACGAGCAGTACTTC; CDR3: CASSQDISPSYEQYF
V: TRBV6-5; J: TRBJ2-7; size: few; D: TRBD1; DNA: TGTGCCAGCAGTTACACGGGACAGTACGAGCAGTACTTC; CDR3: CASSYTGQYEQYF
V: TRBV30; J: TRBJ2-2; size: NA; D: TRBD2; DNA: TGTGCCTGGAGTGCCGCCTGGGGTAGCGGGAGAGGGAACACCGGGGAGCTGTTTTTT; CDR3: CAWSAAWGSGRGNTGELFF
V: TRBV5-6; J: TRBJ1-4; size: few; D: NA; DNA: TGTGCCAGCAGCTTGCCAGGAGCTAATGAAAAACTGTTTTTT; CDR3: CASSLPGANEKLFF
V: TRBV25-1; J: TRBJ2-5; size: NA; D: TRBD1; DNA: TGTGCCAGCAGTGACCAGGGGGCACTTAGAGAGACCCAGTACTTC; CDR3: CASSDQGALRETQYF
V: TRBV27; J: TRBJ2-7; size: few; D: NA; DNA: TGTGCCAGCAGTTTACTGGACAGTTCGGGCGAGCAGTACTTC; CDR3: CASSLLDSSGEQYF
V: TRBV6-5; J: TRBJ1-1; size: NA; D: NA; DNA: TGTGCCAGCAGGGGATTTCCCTCTGAAGCTTTCTTT; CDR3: CASRGFPSEAFF
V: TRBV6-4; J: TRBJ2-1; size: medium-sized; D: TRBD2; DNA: TGTGCCAGCAGTGAACTAGCGGGACAGTACAATGAGCAGTTCTTC; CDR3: CASSELAGQYNEQFF
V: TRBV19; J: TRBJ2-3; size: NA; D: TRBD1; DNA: TGTGCCAGTAGTATAAGGGCAGGGGGCCCGTCAGATACGCAGTATTTT; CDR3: CASSIRAGGPSDTQYF
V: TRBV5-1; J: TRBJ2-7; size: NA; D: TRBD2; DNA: TGCGCCAGCAGAGGGACTAGCGGCTACGAGCAGTACTTC; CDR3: CASRGTSGYEQYF
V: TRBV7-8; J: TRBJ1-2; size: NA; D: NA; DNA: TGTGCCAGCAGCTTAGGTTCGGGAGTTTTTAACTATGGCTACACCTTC; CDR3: CASSLGSGVFNYGYTF
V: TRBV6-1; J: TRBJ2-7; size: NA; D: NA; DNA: TGTGCCAGCAGTGAAAGGACATCCTCCTACGAGCAGTACTTC; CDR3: CASSERTSSYEQYF
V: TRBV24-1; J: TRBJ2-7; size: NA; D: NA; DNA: TGTGCCACCAGTGATTGCCAGCGTACGTTC; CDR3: CATSDCQRTF
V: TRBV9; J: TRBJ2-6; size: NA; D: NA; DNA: TGTGCCAGCAGCGTAGTAAGCTCTGGGGCCAACGTCCTGACTTTC; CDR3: CASSVVSSGANVLTF
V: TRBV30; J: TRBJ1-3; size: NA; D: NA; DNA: TGTGCCTGGAGTGAGGGGTTCTCTGGAAACACCATATATTTT; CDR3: CAWSEGFSGNTIYF
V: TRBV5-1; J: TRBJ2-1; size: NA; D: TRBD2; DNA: TGCGCCAGCTATCCCGGGCTAGCGGGAGGCTATGAGCAGTTCTTC; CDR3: CASYPGLAGGYEQFF
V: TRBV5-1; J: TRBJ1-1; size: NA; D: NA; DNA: TGCGCCAGCAGCTTGAAAGGGGATAACACTGAAGCTTTCTTT; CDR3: CASSLKGDNTEAFF
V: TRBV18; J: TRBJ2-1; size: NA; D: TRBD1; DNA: TGTGCCAGCTCCCCTCAGGGGGCTGGTTTGGGTGAGCAGTTCTTC; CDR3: CASSPQGAGLGEQFF
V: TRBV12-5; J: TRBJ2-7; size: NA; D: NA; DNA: TGTGCTAGTGGTTTGGCCGTGGCTACCTACGAGCAGTACTTC; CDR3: CASGLAVATYEQYF
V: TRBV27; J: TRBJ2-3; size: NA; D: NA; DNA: TGTGCCAGCAGTTTACGCCCCCGCACAGATACGCAGTATTTT; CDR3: CASSLRPRTDTQYF
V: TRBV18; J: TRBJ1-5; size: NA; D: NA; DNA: TGTGCCAGCTCACCCTCGACTGGGAATAGCAATCAGCCCCAGCATTTT; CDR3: CASSPSTGNSNQPQHF
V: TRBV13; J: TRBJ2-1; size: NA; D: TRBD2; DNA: TGTGCCAGCAGCCTTAGCGGGAGGGCCGGGGATGAGCAGTTCTTC; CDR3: CASSLSGRAGDEQFF
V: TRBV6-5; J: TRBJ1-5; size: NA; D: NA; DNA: TGTGCCAGCAAGGTCGGGGATCAGCCCCAGCATTTT; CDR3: CASKVGDQPQHF
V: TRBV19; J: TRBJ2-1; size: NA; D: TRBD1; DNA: TGTGCCAGTAGGCCGGACAGGAGCTCCTACAATGAGCAGTTCTTC; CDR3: CASRPDRSSYNEQFF